This T cell receptor beta chain was found in a study of blood T cell repertoires in COVID-19. Study in general: In each case, the material was cDNA or gDNA derived from T cells, B-cell-depleted T cells, or PBMCs.

The V and J ends lost 11 bases and 3 bases respectively, with 14 bases between them. The CDR3 has 12 amino acids. Per germline, CDR1 MNHEY and CDR2 SMNVEV (reference sequence). Original processing notes: Amplification of reference gene primers provided the estimated nucleated cell counts. Produced via immunoSEQ multiplex PCR; TCRdb's table is partial and in-frame only. For V, J and clone size, that table is used; D and trimming come from the DNA. The repertoire holds about 150,000 clones, with around 80% as singletons. This rearrangement joins TRBV27 to TRBJ2-7; no clear D gene. The sequenced sample consisted of peripheral blood. This clonotype was obtained from a woman between 65 and 79 years old who had recovered from COVID-19. This CDR3 reads CAATAPGYEQYF. CDR3 nucleotide sequence: TGTGCCGCAACAGCTCCTGGCTACGAGCAGTACTTC.